The T cell receptor beta chain under discussion was sequenced for a study of T cell changes during pregnancy in multiple sclerosis. Libraries were prepared by immunoSEQ multiplex PCR; TCRdb keeps only in-frame clonotypes and omits some of them. Of 50,000 to 75,000 clones listed, 91% were seen once; the top ten hold approximately 2%. Between the trimmed V and J ends, which lost 7 bases and 1 base, there was a span of 4 bases. In germline, CDR1 is LNHDA, CDR2 SQIVND (reference sequence). The CDR3 has 11 residues. V and J are TRBV19 and TRBJ1-1; D is unclear. Source: peripheral blood, taken in the third trimester of pregnancy. The receptor comes from a female donor in good health, enrolled as a control in a pregnancy study. The DNA of the CDR3 is TGTGCCAGTATAGAGAACACTGAAGCTTTCTTT. The encoded protein is CASIENTEAFF.